The rows below give T cell receptor beta chains drawn from one sample of a study of blood T cell repertoires in COVID-19. TCRdb's copy holds only in-frame clones and misses some; the assay was immunoSEQ multiplex PCR. This sample has about 180,000 clones, with 80% to 90% found just once. Sequencing was performed on peripheral blood. These receptors were taken from a human donor with active or convalescent COVID-19. The donor label of this sample is uncertain. CDR3s include the opening cysteine and the closing phenylalanine or tryptophan. The D gene is left open where the match is weak. Rows may omit the clone size; those that give it use once, few, many or a size class.

v_gene: TRBV28; j_gene: TRBJ2-7; d_gene: NA; abundance: NA; CDR3aa: CASSSPGEVYEQYF; CDR3nt: TGTGCCAGCAGTTCGCCGGGAGAAGTGTACGAGCAGTACTTC
v_gene: TRBV16; j_gene: TRBJ2-2; d_gene: TRBD2; abundance: NA; CDR3aa: CASSQSIAGGPVGELFF; CDR3nt: TGTGCCAGCAGCCAATCAATAGCGGGGGGGCCGGTCGGGGAGCTGTTTTTT
v_gene: TRBV28; j_gene: TRBJ2-2; d_gene: NA; abundance: NA; CDR3aa: CASSFTRPGTGELFF; CDR3nt: TGTGCCAGCAGTTTTACTAGGCCCGGTACCGGGGAGCTGTTTTTT
v_gene: TRBV6-1; j_gene: TRBJ2-3; d_gene: TRBD2; abundance: once; CDR3aa: CASSEALASGAMGTDTQYF; CDR3nt: TGTGCCAGCAGTGAAGCGCTGGCTAGCGGGGCCATGGGCACAGATACGCAGTATTTT
v_gene: TRBV2; j_gene: TRBJ2-5; d_gene: TRBD2; abundance: NA; CDR3aa: CASSELAGGDETQYF; CDR3nt: TGTGCCAGCAGTGAACTGGCGGGGGGCGATGAGACCCAGTACTTC
v_gene: TRBV5-8; j_gene: TRBJ2-7; d_gene: NA; abundance: NA; CDR3aa: CASSLAVSYEQYF; CDR3nt: TGTGCCAGCAGCTTGGCCGTTTCCTACGAGCAGTACTTC
v_gene: TRBV20-1; j_gene: TRBJ1-6; d_gene: NA; abundance: few; CDR3aa: CSASGGEGSYNSPLHF; CDR3nt: TGCAGTGCTAGTGGCGGGGAGGGGTCCTATAATTCACCCCTCCACTTT
v_gene: TRBV6-2/TRBV6-3; j_gene: TRBJ2-2; d_gene: TRBD1; abundance: NA; CDR3aa: CASNYVVGQGAGELFF; CDR3nt: TGTGCCAGCAATTACGTGGTTGGACAGGGGGCCGGGGAGCTGTTTTTT
v_gene: TRBV5-1; j_gene: TRBJ1-6; d_gene: NA; abundance: NA; CDR3aa: CASSNNNNSPLHF; CDR3nt: TGCGCCAGCAGCAATAACAATAATTCACCCCTCCACTTT
v_gene: TRBV5-4; j_gene: TRBJ2-5; d_gene: TRBD1; abundance: NA; CDR3aa: CASSSGQGWKETQYF; CDR3nt: TGTGCCAGCAGCTCCGGACAGGGATGGAAAGAGACCCAGTACTTC
v_gene: TRBV5-4; j_gene: TRBJ2-7; d_gene: TRBD2; abundance: NA; CDR3aa: CASSLASGRAPYF; CDR3nt: TGTGCCAGCAGCCTGGCCAGCGGGAGGGCCCCGTACTTC
v_gene: TRBV10-2; j_gene: TRBJ1-1; d_gene: NA; abundance: NA; CDR3aa: CASRTQGGTEAFF; CDR3nt: TGCGCCAGCAGAACTCAGGGAGGCACTGAAGCTTTCTTT
v_gene: TRBV7-3; j_gene: TRBJ2-1; d_gene: NA; abundance: NA; CDR3aa: CASSTSGALHNEQFF; CDR3nt: TGTGCCAGCAGTACATCAGGGGCCCTACATAATGAGCAGTTCTTC
v_gene: TRBV5-1; j_gene: TRBJ2-3; d_gene: TRBD1; abundance: NA; CDR3aa: CASGRDRGLDTQYF; CDR3nt: TGCGCCAGCGGCCGGGACAGGGGGCTAGATACGCAGTATTTT
v_gene: TRBV2; j_gene: TRBJ2-5; d_gene: NA; abundance: NA; CDR3aa: CAALSAAETQYF; CDR3nt: TGTGCCGCCCTTAGCGCGGCGGAGACCCAGTACTTC
v_gene: TRBV18; j_gene: TRBJ1-1; d_gene: TRBD1; abundance: NA; CDR3aa: CASSGGQGEAFF; CDR3nt: TGTGCCAGCTCAGGCGGACAGGGTGAAGCTTTCTTT
v_gene: TRBV4-3; j_gene: TRBJ1-6; d_gene: NA; abundance: NA; CDR3aa: CASSHEPSSPLHF; CDR3nt: TGCGCCAGCAGCCACGAGCCAAGTTCACCCCTCCACTTT
v_gene: TRBV7-2; j_gene: TRBJ2-7; d_gene: TRBD1; abundance: NA; CDR3aa: CASSFGTASYEQYF; CDR3nt: TGTGCCAGCAGCTTCGGGACAGCTTCCTACGAGCAGTACTTC
v_gene: TRBV20-1; j_gene: TRBJ2-5; d_gene: NA; abundance: NA; CDR3aa: CSGTLQETQYF; CDR3nt: TGCAGTGGGACATTACAAGAGACCCAGTACTTC
v_gene: TRBV5-4; j_gene: TRBJ2-1; d_gene: NA; abundance: NA; CDR3aa: CASSLRTDWRNEQFF; CDR3nt: TGTGCCAGCAGCCTACGGACAGACTGGCGCAATGAGCAGTTCTTC
v_gene: TRBV2; j_gene: TRBJ2-7; d_gene: TRBD1; abundance: NA; CDR3aa: CASSESAGGQYEQYF; CDR3nt: TGTGCCAGCAGTGAGTCTGCAGGGGGCCAGTACGAGCAGTACTTC
v_gene: TRBV10-3; j_gene: TRBJ2-3; d_gene: TRBD2; abundance: NA; CDR3aa: CAISSAGESTDTQYF; CDR3nt: TGTGCCATCAGTTCAGCGGGGGAGAGCACAGATACGCAGTATTTT
v_gene: TRBV7-9; j_gene: TRBJ1-2; d_gene: TRBD1; abundance: NA; CDR3aa: CASSERGGGDIYGYTF; CDR3nt: TGTGCCAGCAGCGAAAGAGGGGGCGGAGATATCTATGGCTACACCTTC
v_gene: TRBV3-1/TRBV3-2; j_gene: TRBJ1-1; d_gene: TRBD1; abundance: NA; CDR3aa: CASSHHRGTEAFF; CDR3nt: TGTGCCAGCAGCCACCACAGGGGCACTGAAGCTTTCTTT
v_gene: TRBV19; j_gene: TRBJ2-2; d_gene: NA; abundance: few; CDR3aa: CASSIEAAGELFF; CDR3nt: TGTGCCAGTAGTATAGAGGCGGCCGGGGAGCTGTTTTTT
v_gene: TRBV7-3; j_gene: TRBJ2-5; d_gene: TRBD2; abundance: NA; CDR3aa: CASSRGAGDQETQYF; CDR3nt: TGTGCCAGCAGCCGCGGGGCGGGGGATCAAGAGACCCAGTACTTC
v_gene: TRBV27; j_gene: TRBJ2-1; d_gene: TRBD2; abundance: few; CDR3aa: CASSLSWLAGDSSYNEQFF; CDR3nt: TGTGCCAGCAGTTTATCCTGGCTAGCGGGGGACAGCTCCTACAATGAGCAGTTCTTC
v_gene: TRBV24-1; j_gene: TRBJ2-2; d_gene: NA; abundance: NA; CDR3aa: CATSGQGQRFTGELFF; CDR3nt: TGTGCCACCAGTGGGCAGGGACAAAGATTTACCGGGGAGCTGTTTTTT
v_gene: TRBV30; j_gene: TRBJ2-1; d_gene: TRBD2; abundance: NA; CDR3aa: CAWMRGSSYNEQFF; CDR3nt: TGTGCCTGGATGCGGGGGAGCTCCTACAATGAGCAGTTCTTC
v_gene: TRBV25-1; j_gene: TRBJ2-7; d_gene: TRBD2; abundance: NA; CDR3aa: CASRPGLAGPFSYEQYF; CDR3nt: TGTGCCAGCAGGCCGGGACTAGCGGGACCATTCTCCTACGAGCAGTACTTC
v_gene: TRBV7-9; j_gene: TRBJ1-2; d_gene: TRBD1; abundance: NA; CDR3aa: CASSLGGDRGRKHGYTF; CDR3nt: TGTGCCAGCAGCTTAGGGGGGGACAGGGGACGCAAGCATGGCTACACCTTC
v_gene: TRBV2; j_gene: TRBJ1-6; d_gene: NA; abundance: NA; CDR3aa: CASSDGQTIYNSPLHF; CDR3nt: TGTGCCAGCAGTGATGGGCAGACCATCTATAATTCACCCCTCCACTTT
v_gene: TRBV7-7; j_gene: TRBJ2-2; d_gene: TRBD1; abundance: NA; CDR3aa: CASAGGNTGELFF; CDR3nt: TGTGCCAGCGCAGGGGGGAACACCGGGGAGCTGTTTTTT
v_gene: TRBV1; j_gene: TRBJ2-1; d_gene: NA; abundance: NA; CDR3aa: CTSSEGLAGGNSNEQFF; CDR3nt: TGCACCAGCAGCGAGGGACTAGCGGGAGGTAATTCCAATGAGCAGTTCTTC
v_gene: TRBV5-1; j_gene: TRBJ2-5; d_gene: TRBD1; abundance: NA; CDR3aa: CASSLATGGSQETQYF; CDR3nt: TGCGCCAGCAGCTTGGCCACAGGGGGCTCACAGGAGACCCAGTACTTC
v_gene: TRBV11-2; j_gene: TRBJ1-6; d_gene: TRBD1; abundance: few; CDR3aa: CASSFGRDRLHF; CDR3nt: TGTGCCAGCAGCTTTGGCCGGGACAGGCTCCACTTT
v_gene: TRBV7-2; j_gene: TRBJ2-3; d_gene: TRBD2; abundance: NA; CDR3aa: CATRAVAGYTDTQYF; CDR3nt: TGTGCCACAAGGGCGGTAGCGGGGTACACAGATACGCAGTATTTT
v_gene: TRBV11-3; j_gene: TRBJ2-1; d_gene: TRBD1; abundance: NA; CDR3aa: CASSPGTVHNEQFF; CDR3nt: TGTGCCAGCAGCCCAGGGACAGTCCACAATGAGCAGTTCTTC
v_gene: TRBV4-2; j_gene: TRBJ1-6; d_gene: TRBD1; abundance: once; CDR3aa: CASSSGQGNSPLHF; CDR3nt: TGTGCCAGCAGCTCGGGACAGGGCAATTCACCCCTCCACTTT
v_gene: TRBV18; j_gene: TRBJ2-7; d_gene: TRBD1; abundance: NA; CDR3aa: CASSPPDRVLIEQYF; CDR3nt: TGTGCCAGCTCACCACCGGACAGGGTTCTCATCGAGCAGTACTTC
v_gene: TRBV9; j_gene: TRBJ1-1; d_gene: NA; abundance: NA; CDR3aa: CASSPPMIRENTEAFF; CDR3nt: TGTGCCAGCAGCCCTCCCATGATCAGGGAAAACACTGAAGCTTTCTTT
v_gene: TRBV3-1/TRBV3-2; j_gene: TRBJ2-3; d_gene: NA; abundance: NA; CDR3aa: CASSQVTGVSDTQYF; CDR3nt: TGTGCCAGCAGCCAAGTAACGGGAGTTAGTGATACGCAGTATTTT
v_gene: TRBV11-2; j_gene: TRBJ2-1; d_gene: TRBD1; abundance: NA; CDR3aa: CASSLAAGGYGEQFF; CDR3nt: TGTGCCAGCAGCTTAGCTGCAGGGGGTTACGGTGAGCAGTTCTTC
v_gene: TRBV2; j_gene: TRBJ2-7; d_gene: TRBD1; abundance: NA; CDR3aa: CASSRTGGGEQYF; CDR3nt: TGTGCCAGCAGTAGGACAGGGGGGGGCGAGCAGTACTTC
v_gene: TRBV7-9; j_gene: TRBJ2-7; d_gene: NA; abundance: once; CDR3aa: CASSLGRSSYEQYF; CDR3nt: TGTGCCAGCAGCTTAGGGCGGTCCTCCTACGAGCAGTACTTC